The 18 T cell receptor beta chains below were found in one sample sequenced in a study of T-cell reconstitution after alpha-beta-depleted transplantation in children. Unique molecular identifiers were built into the TCRbeta library. TCRdb re-called the PCR reads through MiXCR, storing one row per CDR3 protein. There are hundreds of thousands of distinct CDR3 sequences in the sample; around 16% occur only once, and 1.1% lies in the top ten. Sequencing was performed on PBMCs from the stem cell graft donor, taken from the stem cell graft. The origin of the receptors is a human donor who donated a stem cell graft to a child with acute myeloid leukemia.

This clonotype was found many times. The chain joins TRBV6-1 to TRBJ2-1; 10 bases are shared with TRBD2. J was trimmed by 1 base and V by 7 bases; bases with no gene match: 7. Germline V gives CDR1 MNHNS, CDR2 SASEGT. The CDR3 contains 16 residues. CDR3 in DNA: TGTGCCAGCAAAGGAGAGCGGGGGGGGTCCTACAATGAGCAGTTCTTC. Protein product: CASKGERGGSYNEQFF.

This clonotype was seen at least ten times. V and J are TRBV5-1 and TRBJ2-1, with TRBD2 matching 14 bases. The CDR3 has 15 amino acids. V gave up 4 bases and J gave up 7 bases; unmatched junction bases: 4. In germline, CDR1 is SGHRS, CDR2 YFSETQ. The chain's CDR3 is CASSTRTSGGNEQFF. The CDR3 DNA reads TGCGCCAGCAGCACCCGGACTAGCGGGGGGAATGAGCAGTTCTTC.

J is TRBJ2-2 and V is TRBV4-3; no reliable D call. The length of the CDR3 is 15 residues. Germline CDR1 and CDR2: LGHNA and YSLEER. V was pared by 0 bases and J by 4 bases, with 9 bases between. CDR3 DNA sequence: TGCGCCAGCAGCCAAGATCGGCCGGTCACCGGGGAGCTGTTTTTT. It yields the protein CASSQDRPVTGELFF.

With respect to this clonotype: A much bigger clone sits one base away, suggesting this may be a read error. The rearrangement links TRBV12-3 or TRBV12-4 to TRBJ2-5, with D maybe TRBD1 (7 bases). The CDR3 covers 13 residues. V was cut by 4 bases and J by 10 bases, with 16 bases left in between. CDR3 nucleotide sequence: TGTGCCAGCAGTTCGGACGCAGGGGGGAACCAGTACTTC. It specifies CASSSDAGGNQYF.

In this sample, this clonotype turned up a few times. The chain couples TRBV28 to TRBJ1-2; 7 bases align to TRBD1. Germline V gene data show CDR1 as MDHEN and CDR2 as SYDVKM. This CDR3 comprises 12 residues. With 5 bases clipped from V and 4 bases from J, the junction kept 1 base outside the gene matches. CDR3 loop: CASSTGAYGYTF. The CDR3 DNA follows: TGTGCCAGCAGTACAGGGGCCTATGGCTACACCTTC.

This clonotype has just a few counts. The V gene is TRBV4-1, the J gene TRBJ2-1; D not certain. Germline V gene lookup returns CDR1 MGHRA and CDR2 YSYEKL. The V gene lost 4 bases and the J gene lost 1 base, with 14 bases spanning the gap. There are 16 residues in the CDR3. This chain's CDR3 is CASSPHPGQSYNEQFF. The CDR3 nucleotides are TGCGCCAGCAGCCCCCACCCCGGGCAATCCTACAATGAGCAGTTCTTC.

The sample holds a few counts of this clonotype. The chain has TRBV9 and TRBJ1-2; D is unclear. This CDR3 has 14 residues. The germline gives CDR1 SGDLS, CDR2 YYNGEE. Deletions cut 3 bases from V and 4 bases from J, with 13 bases between. CDR3: CASSAIPSFYGYTF. CDR3 nucleotide sequence: TGTGCCAGCAGCGCGATCCCCTCTTTCTATGGCTACACCTTC.

This clonotype was recorded at least ten times. The rearrangement joins TRBV20-1 to TRBJ1-1; D may be TRBD1 (5 bases). The CDR3 is 15 residues long. V was trimmed by 0 bases and J by 1 base, leaving 12 bases between them. Germline V gene data show CDR1 as DFQATT and CDR2 as SNEGSKA (reference sequence). CDR3 sequence reads: CSARDPREANTEAFF. CDR3 DNA: TGCAGTGCTAGAGATCCCAGGGAAGCGAACACTGAAGCTTTCTTT.

The chain joins TRBV5-1 to TRBJ1-1, with D possibly TRBD1 on 5 matching bases. Germline CDR1 SGHRS, CDR2 YFSETQ. The CDR3 has 14 residues. V lost 2 bases, J lost 4 bases, and 12 bases lay in between. The CDR3 DNA reads TGCGCCAGCAGCTTACGGGGGGACCGCACTGAAGCTTTCTTT. Protein product: CASSLRGDRTEAFF.

V usage is TRBV7-2 and J usage is TRBJ2-3; the match to TRBD1 covers 7 bases. V trimming: 1 base; J trimming: 5 bases; junction bases outside the gene matches: 6. This CDR3 has 15 amino acids. Germline lookup yields CDR1 SGHTA and CDR2 FQGNSA. The CDR3: CASSLETGREDTQYF. For the CDR3, the DNA is TGTGCCAGCAGCTTAGAGACAGGGCGAGAAGATACGCAGTATTTT.

The chain combines TRBV5-1 with TRBJ2-7, with a possible D match to TRBD1 (5 bases). There are 16 residues in the CDR3. V was trimmed by 3 bases and J by 6 bases, leaving 22 bases between them. Germline lookup yields CDR1 SGHRS and CDR2 YFSETQ. As DNA, the CDR3 is TGCGCCAGCAGCTGGGGCGAACAGGTTAGGTCTTCCGAGCAGTACTTC. Protein: CASSWGEQVRSSEQYF. Based on the CDR3 plus reference TRBV5-1 and TRBJ2-7, the full variable domain is KAGVTQTPRYLIKTRGQQVTLSCSPISGHRSVSWYQQTPGQGLQFLFEYFSETQRNKGNFPGRFSGRQFSNSRSEMNVSTLELGDSALYLCASSWGEQVRSSEQYFGPGTRLTVT.

This clonotype was picked up a small number of times. The V gene is TRBV5-1, the J gene TRBJ2-3; weak D call: TRBD1 (6 bases). With 3 bases removed from V and 8 bases from J, the gap between germline ends came to 13 bases. The CDR3 sequence is 13 residues long. CDR1 and CDR2 from the germline V gene are SGHRS and YFSETQ. The CDR3 here is CASSSTGFPTQYF. DNA of the CDR3: TGCGCCAGCAGCTCGACAGGTTTCCCTACGCAGTATTTT.

At least ten counts were recorded for this clonotype. The chain uses TRBV6-4 and TRBJ2-2; no reliable D call. The V gene lost 0 bases and the J gene lost 4 bases, with 3 bases spanning the gap. CDR1 and CDR2 from the germline V gene are MRHNA and SNTAGT. The length of the CDR3 is 13 residues. The CDR3 sequence: CASSDSATGELFF. As DNA, the CDR3 is TGTGCCAGCAGTGACTCGGCCACCGGGGAGCTGTTTTTT.

The CDR3 loop reads CASSLGGTEINQPQHF. DNA for the CDR3: TGTGCCAGCAGCTTAGGGGGGACAGAGATTAATCAGCCCCAGCATTTT. The chain has TRBV7-2 and TRBJ1-5, with 7 bases matching TRBD1. The germline CDR1 and CDR2 sequences are SGHTA and FQGNSA. The CDR3 runs to 16 residues. V dropped 1 base and J dropped 4; count of bases not matched to a gene: 7.

Ten or more counts support this clonotype. The chain's CDR3 is CASSYHRAANYGYTF. The CDR3 nucleotides read TGTGCCAGCAGTTACCACAGGGCAGCTAACTATGGCTACACCTTC. The chain has TRBV6-5 and TRBJ1-2; a possible D gene is TRBD1 (6 bases). The germline V gene encodes CDR1 MNHEY and CDR2 SVGAGI. V lost 2 bases, J lost 0 bases, and 10 bases lay in between. The CDR3 has 15 amino acids.

This clonotype was counted only a few times. In nucleotides, the CDR3 is TGCAGTGCCCCGGGACAGGGACTCTATGGCTACACCTTC. It specifies CSAPGQGLYGYTF. This chain connects TRBV20-1 to TRBJ1-2, with 9 bases lining up with TRBD1. The CDR3 extends over 13 amino acids. Germline CDR1 DFQATT, CDR2 SNEGSKA (reference sequence). V gave up 6 bases and J gave up 4 bases; unmatched junction bases: 6.

The rearrangement links TRBV5-8 to TRBJ2-1, with 8 positions matching TRBD2. The CDR3 runs to 15 residues. The germline CDR1 and CDR2 sequences are SGHTS and YDEGEE. J lost 9 bases, V lost 1 base, and 9 bases had no gene match. This CDR3 reads CASSLSTSGYGEQFF. The CDR3 DNA reads as TGTGCCAGCAGCTTGAGCACTAGCGGCTACGGTGAGCAGTTCTTC.

This chain links TRBV24-1 with TRBJ2-1, with TRBD2 matching 10 bases. Germline CDR1 reads KGHDR; CDR2 reads SFDVKD. With 4 bases clipped from V and 4 bases from J, the junction kept 3 bases outside the gene matches. This CDR3 spans 15 amino acids. The CDR3 loop reads CATSDRTSGYNEQFF. For the CDR3, the DNA is TGTGCCACCAGTGACCGGACTAGCGGATACAATGAGCAGTTCTTC.